The sequence of this T cell receptor beta chain was determined in a study of identical twins (dated by TCRdb to 2016 to 2017). Background on the whole study: The study deep-sequenced TCR alpha and beta repertoires from monozygotic twins, unrelated adults of various ages and cord blood to test whether fetal clonotypes persist. Replicate twin experiments were performed at different times using different library preparation protocols to rule out contamination.

Overall study outcomes, separate from this receptor: Conclusions relied on cross-sectional statistical analysis, since the same donors could not be followed over many years. The excess sharing between twins in beta out-of-frame sequences was weaker because fewer shared sequences reduced the signal-to-noise ratio. Out-of-frame TCR alpha sharing in monozygotic twins was systematically underestimated by recombination models, whereas sharing between unrelated individuals was in agreement with the recombination models. Compared with coincidental sharing between unrelated individuals, out-of-frame TCR alpha sequences shared between twins had an excess of sequences with low generation probability. Invariant T cells such as MAIT and iNKT could partly confound zero-insertion analyses, though diverse VJ usage argued against this for most clonotypes. Abundant cord blood beta clonotypes carried fewer insertions; young adult naive repertoires showed a weaker similar trend, while memory repertoires showed none.

Only healthy Caucasian donors were included. Three unrelated non-twin adults were also sequenced: a male aged 18 to 30, a male aged 50 to 59 and a female aged 50 to 59. Miltenyi CD45RO+ enrichment and human naive T-cell isolation kits were used to isolate memory (CD45RO+) and naive T cells from PBMC. The CDR3 covers 16 residues, taking in both the cysteine and the phenylalanine. Only CDR3 DNA remains: 48 bases, in frame from the first base. CDR1 SGHTA and CDR2 FQGNSA were looked up in the germline V gene. Deletion took 1 base off V and 2 bases off J, with a span of 14 bases between the germline ends. This clonotype was seen at least ten times. The specificity of this receptor is unknown. No base qualities exist here, and no much larger clone lies one base off it. To prepare the library, 5' RACE was applied. Instrument on record: Illumina HiSeq 2000. A universal primer binding site was added through template switching, and the final cDNA carried a unique molecular identifier so that TCR cDNA molecules could be counted accurately. Specific primers in the conserved constant-segment region were used to synthesize first-strand cDNA for the TCR alpha and beta chains. To control for contamination, each cDNA library was double barcoded with a SMART-Mk sample barcode plus Illumina barcodes. TruSeq adapter sequences and Illumina sample barcodes were added in two successive PCR steps. TCR alpha and beta cDNA libraries were sequenced on the Illumina HiSeq platform with custom primers. Processing in the source paper ran as follows. MiGEC was used to process raw reads and extract unique molecular identifiers, and MiXCR was used to find CDR3 positions. Recombination models were inferred per individual with the repgenHMM and IGoR tools using an EM algorithm. The analysis of shared clonotypes was done with the tcR package in R, with sharing normalized by the product of cloneset sizes. To study raw recombination free of thymic and clonal selection effects, out-of-frame nonproductive sequences were analyzed. In-frame beta chains were kept once TCRdb had trimmed the public reads at Q25 with fastp and called clones with MiXCR. Entries are consolidated by CDR3 protein sequence, retaining the most common genes and DNA. Here the V and J calls rest on TCRdb's processing, not on the authors' analysis. This sample comprises approximately 690,000 distinct CDR3 sequences, 5.5% to 7.5% of them detected only once. The ten most abundant clones make up roughly 1.6% of the sample.

The source material was naive T cells sorted from blood. Taken with the paper, the label for cell subset or site translates to: cells isolated with a human naive T-cell isolation kit. The receptor's source is a man aged 18 to 29 in good health. The chain was built from TRBV7-2 and TRBJ2-5; TRBD1 is perhaps the D gene, given 6 matching bases. Here is the DNA: TGTGCCAGCAGCTTAGTAGGGACAAATAAACAAGAGACCCAGTACTTC. It codes for CASSLVGTNKQETQYF. This CDR3, with the reference TRBV7-2 and TRBJ2-5 proteins standing in past its ends, gives the full variable domain GAGVSQSPSNKVTEKGKDVELRCDPISGHTALYWYRQSLGQGLEFLIYFQGNSAPDKSGLPSDRFSAERTGGSVSTLTIQRTQQEDSAVYLCASSLVGTNKQETQYFGPGTRLLVL.